The T cell receptor beta chain described here comes from a study of tumor and adjacent non-tumor tissue in lung cancer. Across the whole study: Some 4.2 million productive TCRbeta reads were obtained per sample on average.

TCRbeta libraries were built with three rounds of nested PCR, modified from ARM-PCR. TCRdb ran MiXCR on the multiplex PCR reads and lists one entry per CDR3 protein. The sample yields 110,000 or so distinct CDR3 sequences, roughly 80% seen once. Study-level findings and limits: TCR diversity was significantly greater in tumor than normal lung tissue.

CDR1 is MNHEY, CDR2 SVGAGI, per germline. V lost 6 bases and J lost 5; bases outside the gene matches: 9. The length of the CDR3 is 15 residues. The template was RNA from unsorted bulk tissue. Newly diagnosed lung cancer patients had thoracic surgery in China, August–November 2014, without prior chemotherapy. This clonotype was counted at least ten times. What it binds is unknown. V usage is TRBV6-5 and J usage is TRBJ2-1; the match to TRBD2 covers 8 bases. This sequence was found in an older woman with non-small cell lung cancer. The source material was lung tumor tissue. The chain's CDR3 is CASRTRGGRHNEQFF. For the CDR3, the DNA is TGTGCCAGCAGAACACGCGGGGGGCGACACAATGAGCAGTTCTTC.